This T cell receptor beta chain was sequenced during a study of shared clonotypes between healthy human individuals. About the study: The cohort comprised a couple of women and a few men. Their ages spanned 18 to 49 years. Each donor's CD4 naive and CD4 memory cells filled three plates apiece, CD8 naive two, and CD8 memory one.

This CDR3 has 15 residues. From germline, CDR1 is SGHTA and CDR2 FQGTGA. V gave up 0 bases and J gave up 6 bases, with 13 bases separating them. Measured with immunoSEQ multiplex PCR; TCRdb has only the in-frame clones, and not every one. The sample records about 2.1 million clones, around 95% being singletons. In the case of this clone: No antigen is known for it.

Naive-designated CD8 cells lacked CD45RO, were positively enriched for CCR7, and omitted terminally differentiated effector memory CD45RA+ cells. The study, taken as a whole, reports: Sequencing depth was expected to affect clonotype sharing among donors. The sole specimen, blood, was sampled, and tissue repertoires likely differ.

The V and J genes are TRBV7-3 and TRBJ2-3; D not resolved. The origin of this receptor is a young man in good health. Some clones in this sample may be carry-over from other donors' samples. The specimen sequenced was naive CD8+ T cells from PBMCs. CDR3 nucleotide sequence: TGTGCCAGCAGCTTAACACCTTCCCAGGTGGATACGCAGTATTTT. Its protein is CASSLTPSQVDTQYF. Variable domain in full (rest from reference TRBV7-3 and TRBJ2-3): GAGVSQTPSNKVTEKGKYVELRCDPISGHTALYWYRQSLGQGPEFLIYFQGTGAADDSGLPNDRFFAVRPEGSVSTLKIQRTERGDSAVYLCASSLTPSQVDTQYFGPGTRLTVL.